This TCR beta chain was identified in a study of T cells in Graves' hyperthyroidism and ophthalmopathy. It was RNA transcripts that yielded the amplified TCR beta CDR3 regions. The HTBI primer set was used in a first-round RT-PCR of the TCR CDR3. TCRdb reprocessed the multiplex PCR reads via MiXCR and lists one record per CDR3 protein. Of roughly 720,000 distinct CDR3 sequences detected, 17% appear once; the ten largest clones hold 15%. Newly diagnosed patients aged 18 to 65 had hyperthyroidism of under 2 months' duration. The CDR3 is 16 residues long. The ends lost 5 bases at V and 5 bases at J; junction bases unmatched: 14. Germline assignment: CDR1 SGHVS and CDR2 FQNEAQ.

Sequencing was performed on blood. This sequence was found in a man between 45 and 60 years old with Graves' hyperthyroidism. The V and J genes are TRBV7-8 and TRBJ2-5; 7 nucleotides agree with TRBD2. CDR3 amino acids: CASSPGWGGRGETQYF. CDR3 coding DNA: TGTGCCAGCAGCCCCGGGTGGGGCGGGAGAGGGGAGACCCAGTACTTC.